Below, 5 T cell receptor beta chains from the same sample are listed, as sequenced in a study of graft-versus-host responses after intestinal transplantation. Their target antigens are unknown. TCRdb's copy holds only in-frame clones and misses some; the assay was immunoSEQ multiplex PCR. Here the sample spans 90,000 to 150,000 clones, just under 95% being singletons. The sample in question was unstimulated CD4+ T cells sorted from spleen or lymph node cells, obtained before intestinal transplant. The receptors here all came from a human donor who received an intestinal transplant.

The rearrangement links TRBV30 to TRBJ2-7; D is undetermined. Germline assignment: CDR1 GTSNPN and CDR2 SVGIG (reference sequence). The CDR3 runs to 17 residues. V shed 2 bases and J shed 3 bases, with 23 bases lying between them. For the CDR3, the DNA is TGTGCCTGGAGTAGATCCGGACGGAACCGGCGGATCTACGAGCAGTACTTC. It codes for CAWSRSGRNRRIYEQYF.

The rearrangement joins TRBV10-2 to TRBJ2-7; D might be TRBD1 or TRBD2, each matching 5 bases. CDR1 is WSHSY and CDR2 is SAAADI in the germline V gene. The V end lost 5 bases, the J end lost 1 base, and 15 bases lay between the germline ends. CDR3 size: 15 residues. The CDR3: CASSSPGAGSYEQYF. CDR3 nucleotide sequence: TGCGCCAGCAGTTCCCCCGGGGCCGGTTCCTACGAGCAGTACTTC.

The CDR3 sequence: CASSFSPGLAAEGTYEQYF. CDR3 DNA sequence: TGTGCCAGCAGCTTTTCCCCGGGACTAGCGGCCGAGGGTACCTACGAGCAGTACTTC. The chain joins TRBV7-9 to TRBJ2-7, with TRBD2 matching 11 bases. Trimming cost V 3 bases and J 2 bases; bases outside gene matches: 15. The CDR3 consists of 19 residues. The germline V gene encodes CDR1 SEHNR and CDR2 FQNEAQ (reference sequence).

The rearrangement joins TRBV28 to TRBJ1-5; possible D gene TRBD1, 5 bases. Germline lookup yields CDR1 MDHEN and CDR2 SYDVKM. Trimming removed 4 bases from V and 3 bases from J, with 16 bases in between. The CDR3 has 16 amino acids. In DNA form, the CDR3 reads TGTGCCAGCAGTTCGACAGTAAAGACTTTCAATCAGCCCCAGCATTTT. Protein sequence: CASSSTVKTFNQPQHF. The variable domain in full, completed from reference TRBV28 and TRBJ1-5, reads DVKVTQSSRYLVKRTGEKVFLECVQDMDHENMFWYRQDPGLGLRLIYFSYDVKMKEKGDIPEGYSVSREKKERFSLILESASTNQTSMYLCASSSTVKTFNQPQHFGDGTRLSIL.

The count of this clone is one. This sequence joins TRBV7-9 and TRBJ1-1; maybe TRBD1 (5 bases). CDR1 and CDR2 from the germline V gene are SEHNR and FQNEAQ (reference sequence). The CDR3 has 16 amino acids. The ends were cut back, 4 bases at V and 1 base at J, with 16 bases in the middle. CDR3 sequence reads: CASSSTKGRTNTEAFF. The CDR3 DNA reads TGTGCCAGCAGCTCGACCAAGGGACGTACGAACACTGAAGCTTTCTTT.